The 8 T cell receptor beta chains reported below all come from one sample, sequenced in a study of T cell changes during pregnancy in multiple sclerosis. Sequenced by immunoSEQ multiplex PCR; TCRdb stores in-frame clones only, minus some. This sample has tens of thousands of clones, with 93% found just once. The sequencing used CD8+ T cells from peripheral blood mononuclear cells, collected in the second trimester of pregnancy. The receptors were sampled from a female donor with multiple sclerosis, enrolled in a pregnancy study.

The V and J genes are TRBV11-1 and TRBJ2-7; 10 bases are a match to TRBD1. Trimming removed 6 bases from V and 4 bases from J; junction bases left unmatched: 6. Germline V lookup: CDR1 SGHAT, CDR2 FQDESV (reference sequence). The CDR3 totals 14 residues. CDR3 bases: TGTGCCAGCAGTTTCCCGGGACAGGGGTACGAGCAGTACTTC. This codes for CASSFPGQGYEQYF.

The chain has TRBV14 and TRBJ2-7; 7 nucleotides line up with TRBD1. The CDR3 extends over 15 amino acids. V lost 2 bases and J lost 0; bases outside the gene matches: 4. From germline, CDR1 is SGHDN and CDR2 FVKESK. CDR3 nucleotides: TGTGCCAGCAGCCAATCGGACAGGTTCTCCTACGAGCAGTACTTC. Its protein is CASSQSDRFSYEQYF.

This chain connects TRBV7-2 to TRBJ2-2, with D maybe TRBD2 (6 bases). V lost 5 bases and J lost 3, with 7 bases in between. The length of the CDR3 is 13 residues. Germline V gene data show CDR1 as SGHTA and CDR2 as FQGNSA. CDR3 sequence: CASSPGDTGELFF. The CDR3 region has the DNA TGTGCCAGCAGCCCGGGGGACACCGGGGAGCTGTTTTTT.

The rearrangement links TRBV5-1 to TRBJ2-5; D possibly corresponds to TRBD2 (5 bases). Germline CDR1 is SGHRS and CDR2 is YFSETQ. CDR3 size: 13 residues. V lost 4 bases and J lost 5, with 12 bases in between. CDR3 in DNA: TGCGCCAGCAGCGAGGAGGAATCGGAGACCCAGTACTTC. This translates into CASSEEESETQYF.

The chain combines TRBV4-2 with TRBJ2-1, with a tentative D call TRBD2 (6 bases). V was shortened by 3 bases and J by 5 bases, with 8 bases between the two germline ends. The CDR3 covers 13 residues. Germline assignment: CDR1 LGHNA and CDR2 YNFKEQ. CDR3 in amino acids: CASSHGGDNEQFF. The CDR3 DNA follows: TGTGCCAGCAGCCACGGGGGTGACAATGAGCAGTTCTTC.

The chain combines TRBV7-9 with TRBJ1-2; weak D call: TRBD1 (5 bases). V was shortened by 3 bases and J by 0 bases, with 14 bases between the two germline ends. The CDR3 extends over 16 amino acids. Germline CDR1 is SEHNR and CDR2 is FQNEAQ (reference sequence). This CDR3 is CASSFPQGVANYGYTF. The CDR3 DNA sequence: TGTGCCAGCAGCTTCCCGCAGGGCGTTGCTAACTATGGCTACACCTTC. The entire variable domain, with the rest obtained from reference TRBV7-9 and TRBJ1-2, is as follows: DTGVSQNPRHKITKRGQNVTFRCDPISEHNRLYWYRQTLGQGPEFLTYFQNEAQLEKSRLLSDRFSAERPKGSFSTLEIQRTEQGDSAMYLCASSFPQGVANYGYTFGSGTRLTVV.

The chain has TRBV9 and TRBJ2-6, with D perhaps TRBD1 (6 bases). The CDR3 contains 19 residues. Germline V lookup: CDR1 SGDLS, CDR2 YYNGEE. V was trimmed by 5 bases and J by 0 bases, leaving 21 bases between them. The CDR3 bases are TGTGCCAGCAGGAGATGGGGAGAGGGGGAAGGCTCTGGGGCCAACGTCCTGACTTTC. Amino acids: CASRRWGEGEGSGANVLTF. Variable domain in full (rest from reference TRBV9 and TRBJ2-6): DSGVTQTPKHLITATGQRVTLRCSPRSGDLSVYWYQQSLDQGLQFLIQYYNGEERAKGNILERFSAQQFPDLHSELNLSSLELGDSALYFCASRRWGEGEGSGANVLTFGAGSRLTVL.

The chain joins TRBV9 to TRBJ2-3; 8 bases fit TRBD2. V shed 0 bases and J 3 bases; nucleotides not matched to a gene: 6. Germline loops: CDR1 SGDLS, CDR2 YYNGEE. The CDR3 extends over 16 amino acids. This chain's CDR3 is CASSVEGGGSTDTQYF. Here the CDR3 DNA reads TGTGCCAGCAGCGTAGAGGGCGGGGGGTCGACAGATACGCAGTATTTT.